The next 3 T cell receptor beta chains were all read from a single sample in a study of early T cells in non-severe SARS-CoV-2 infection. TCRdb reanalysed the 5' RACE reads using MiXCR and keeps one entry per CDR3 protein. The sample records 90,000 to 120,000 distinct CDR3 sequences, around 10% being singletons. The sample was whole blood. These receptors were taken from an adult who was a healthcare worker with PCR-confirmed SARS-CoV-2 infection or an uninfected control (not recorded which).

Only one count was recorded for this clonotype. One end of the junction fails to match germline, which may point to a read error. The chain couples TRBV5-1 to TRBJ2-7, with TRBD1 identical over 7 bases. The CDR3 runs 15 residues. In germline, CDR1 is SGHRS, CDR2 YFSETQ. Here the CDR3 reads CASSRSGTASYKQYF. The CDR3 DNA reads TGCGCCAGCAGTCGATCCGGGACAGCTTCCTACAAGCAGTACTTC. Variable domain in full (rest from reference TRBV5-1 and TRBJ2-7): KAGVTQTPRYLIKTRGQQVTLSCSPISGHRSVSWYQQTPGQGLQFLFEYFSETQRNKGNFPGRFSGRQFSNSRSEMNVSTLELGDSALYLCASSRSGTASYKQYFGPGTRLTVT.

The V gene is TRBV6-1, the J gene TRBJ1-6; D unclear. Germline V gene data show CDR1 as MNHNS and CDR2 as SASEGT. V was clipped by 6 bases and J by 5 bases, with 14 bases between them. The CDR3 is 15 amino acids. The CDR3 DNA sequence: TGTGCCAGCAGATCAACAACCCCAGATAATTCACCCCTCCACTTT. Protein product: CASRSTTPDNSPLHF.

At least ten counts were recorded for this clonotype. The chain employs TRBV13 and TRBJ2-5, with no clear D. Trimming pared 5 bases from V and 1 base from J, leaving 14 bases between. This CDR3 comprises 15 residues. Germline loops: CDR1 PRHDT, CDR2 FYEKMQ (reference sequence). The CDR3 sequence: CASSNPRKLQETQYF. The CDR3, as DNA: TGTGCCAGCAGCAACCCCCGGAAGCTCCAAGAGACCCAGTACTTC.